The 8 T cell receptor beta chains listed next were all sequenced from one sample in a study of shared clonotypes between healthy human individuals. Produced via immunoSEQ multiplex PCR; TCRdb's table is partial and in-frame only. The sample has some 2,400,000 clones; approximately 96% are singletons. Sequenced sample: naive CD4+ T cells sorted from blood. The subset denotes: CD45RA+ positively selected. All receptors derive from a man younger than 35 in good health.

The chain couples TRBV19 to TRBJ1-2, with unresolved D. This CDR3 comprises 14 residues. V lost 0 bases and J 7 bases, leaving 12 bases between the germline ends. Germline CDR1 LNHDA, CDR2 SQIVND (reference sequence). CDR3 DNA sequence: TGTGCCAGTAGTATAGAGGGAAGTAAGGCTGGCTACACCTTC. Translation gives CASSIEGSKAGYTF.

This clone was recorded only once. The chain combines TRBV7-9 with TRBJ2-7; the match to TRBD1 covers 8 bases. This CDR3 is built from 15 residues. From germline, CDR1 is SEHNR and CDR2 FQNEAQ (reference sequence). V was clipped by 5 bases and J by 1 base; unmatched bases: 7. The CDR3 bases are TGTGCCAGCAGCGCAGACAGGGGCGGGTCCTACGAGCAGTACTTC. The encoded protein is CASSADRGGSYEQYF.

This clone was picked up one time. The CDR3 bases are TGTGCCAGCAGTTCCACTTCGTTGGGCAATCAGCCCCAGCATTTT. It yields the protein CASSSTSLGNQPQHF. V gene TRBV6-6 combines with J gene TRBJ1-5; no clear D. Germline V CDR1 and CDR2: MNHNY, SVGAGI (reference sequence). Trimming removed 4 bases from V and 2 bases from J, with 12 bases in between. The CDR3 has 15 residues.

The chain joins TRBV6-6 to TRBJ1-2, with 8 positions matching TRBD1. The germline V gene encodes CDR1 MNHNY and CDR2 SVGAGI (reference sequence). The trim removed 7 bases at V and 2 bases at J, leaving 9 bases unmatched. The CDR3 is 15 residues long. The CDR3 DNA follows: TGTGCCAGCAACCCCAGGACAGGGCGAAACTATGGCTACACCTTC. Translating gives CASNPRTGRNYGYTF.

The chain combines TRBV7-8 with TRBJ2-1, with no clear D. V lost 2 bases and J 6 bases, leaving 5 bases between the germline ends. Germline values: CDR1 SGHVS, CDR2 FQNEAQ. This CDR3 comprises 12 residues. The CDR3 loop reads CASSLSLNEQFF. The CDR3 nucleotides are TGTGCCAGCAGCTTATCCCTCAATGAGCAGTTCTTC.

Remarks on this clone: Other DNA sequences in the same sample also yield this CDR3. V gene TRBV25-1 combines with J gene TRBJ2-3; D unclear. Germline-derived CDR1 and CDR2 are MGHDK and SYGVNS. Trimming took 0 bases from V and 1 from J, leaving 5 bases between them. This CDR3 contains 14 residues. CDR3 nucleotide sequence: TGTGCCAGCAGTGAATACGGCGGCACAGATACGCAGTATTTT. This translates into CASSEYGGTDTQYF.

The chain joins TRBV7-9 to TRBJ2-6; the D gene is possibly TRBD1 (6 bases). Trimming left V 2 bases short and J 2 bases short, with 13 bases between. The CDR3 is made up of 17 amino acids. CDR1 and CDR2 (germline): SEHNR, FQNEAQ (reference sequence). The CDR3 reads CASSLPGEPAGANVLTF. CDR3 sequence (DNA): TGTGCCAGCAGCTTACCAGGGGAGCCAGCTGGGGCCAACGTCCTGACTTTC.

V usage is TRBV5-6 and J usage is TRBJ2-1; D remains ambiguous. Germline lookup yields CDR1 SGHDT and CDR2 YYEEEE. V dropped 2 bases and J dropped 13 bases, with 13 bases sitting between them. This CDR3 is built from 12 residues. CDR3 loop: CASSFFGFLQFF. The CDR3 DNA reads TGTGCCAGCAGCTTTTTTGGGTTTCTCCAGTTCTTC.